A single sample is the source of the 23 T cell receptor beta chains below, sequenced in a study of T cell changes during pregnancy in multiple sclerosis. Libraries were prepared by immunoSEQ multiplex PCR; TCRdb keeps only in-frame clonotypes and omits some of them. Among approximately 34,000 clones, 92% were seen once, and the ten largest hold 0.4% to 0.6%. This specimen was CD4+ T cells from peripheral blood mononuclear cells, taken after pregnancy. Receptor source: a female donor with multiple sclerosis, enrolled in a pregnancy study.

The chain combines TRBV5-1 with TRBJ2-7, with 7 bases matching TRBD1. After removal of 0 bases from V and 0 bases from J, the junction contained 9 bases not matched to a gene. The CDR3 contains 17 residues. Germline values: CDR1 SGHRS, CDR2 YFSETQ. CDR3 DNA sequence: TGCGCCAGCAGCTTGGGGGGCACAGGGGCGCACTCCTACGAGCAGTACTTC. It encodes CASSLGGTGAHSYEQYF.

The chain carries TRBV5-1 and TRBJ2-7; D perhaps matches TRBD1 (5 bases). CDR1 and CDR2 from the germline V gene are SGHRS and YFSETQ. The CDR3 is 14 amino acids. Trimming took off 2 bases at V and 6 bases at J, with 15 bases between the two ends. CDR3 sequence (DNA): TGCGCCAGCAGCTTCTTCGACAGTTTAGGCGAGCAGTACTTC. Its translation: CASSFFDSLGEQYF.

The CDR3 protein is CASNAAGTSKNTGELFF. The CDR3, as DNA: TGTGCCAGCAACGCTGCCGGGACTAGCAAGAACACCGGGGAGCTGTTTTTT. This sequence joins TRBV4-2 and TRBJ2-2; 9 nucleotides match TRBD2. This CDR3 has 17 amino acids. V was clipped by 7 bases and J by 1 base; unmatched bases: 10. Germline assignment: CDR1 LGHNA and CDR2 YNFKEQ.

A single count supports this clone. This chain links TRBV28 with TRBJ1-2; D is unresolved. The ends were cut back, 4 bases at V and 0 bases at J, with 6 bases in the middle. The CDR3 sequence is 13 residues long. Looked up from germline, CDR1 is MDHEN and CDR2 is SYDVKM. CDR3 in amino acids: CASSYGANYGYTF. The CDR3 DNA reads TGTGCCAGCAGTTACGGGGCTAACTATGGCTACACCTTC.

The chain joins TRBV28 to TRBJ2-3, with D possibly TRBD1 on 5 matching bases. Trimming took off 3 bases at V and 1 base at J, with 8 bases between the two ends. The CDR3 runs 14 residues. The V gene's germline CDR1 is MDHEN and CDR2 SYDVKM. Here the CDR3 reads CASSFVGGTDTQYF. The CDR3 DNA follows: TGTGCCAGCAGTTTCGTAGGGGGCACAGATACGCAGTATTTT.

The chain uses TRBV11-2 and TRBJ2-5; TRBD1 is a possible D gene (6 bases). The CDR3 has 15 amino acids. CDR1 and CDR2 (germline): SGHAT, FQNNGV. Trimming pared 7 bases from V and 1 base from J, leaving 16 bases between. The CDR3: CASTPGARSQETQYF. The CDR3 nucleotides read TGTGCCAGCACCCCAGGGGCCAGGAGCCAAGAGACCCAGTACTTC.

The chain employs TRBV5-1 and TRBJ2-7, with 8 positions matching TRBD2. Germline V gene data show CDR1 as SGHRS and CDR2 as YFSETQ. The trim removed 0 bases at V and 6 bases at J, leaving 5 bases unmatched. The CDR3 is 14 amino acids. The CDR3 DNA reads TGCGCCAGCAGCTTGGACGGGAGGGCTTCCGAGCAGTACTTC. It codes for CASSLDGRASEQYF.

The rearrangement uses TRBV19 and TRBJ2-2; 9 nucleotides match TRBD2. CDR1 is LNHDA and CDR2 is SQIVND in the germline V gene (reference sequence). The CDR3 has 17 amino acids. Germline trimming cut 6 bases from V and 1 base from J; bases unmatched to any gene: 9. CDR3 sequence reads: CASSPTGTSLNTGELFF. The CDR3 DNA sequence: TGTGCCAGTAGCCCCACAGGGACTAGCCTGAACACCGGGGAGCTGTTTTTT.

The gene calls are TRBV6-6 and TRBJ1-1; the match to TRBD1 covers 7 bases. The V and J ends lost 5 bases and 7 bases, in that order; junction bases with no gene match: 7. The V gene's germline CDR1 is MNHNY and CDR2 SVGAGI (reference sequence). There are 13 residues in the CDR3. The CDR3 DNA follows: TGTGCCAGCAGTCGCACAGGGGCGAGTGAAGCTTTCTTT. It translates to CASSRTGASEAFF.

This clone occurred once. This chain joins TRBV5-1 and TRBJ2-2; 7 bases line up with TRBD2. Germline-derived CDR1 and CDR2 are SGHRS and YFSETQ. V was clipped by 1 base and J by 5 bases; unmatched bases: 5. This CDR3 has 15 amino acids. CDR3 in amino acids: CASSLKGGETGELFF. The DNA for the CDR3 is TGCGCCAGCAGCTTGAAGGGAGGGGAGACCGGGGAGCTGTTTTTT.

The V and J genes are TRBV6-6 and TRBJ2-3; 7 bases are shared with TRBD2. CDR1 and CDR2 from the germline V gene are MNHNY and SVGAGI (reference sequence). The CDR3 runs to 15 residues. V shed 2 bases, J shed 6 bases, and the junction held 8 bases outside the gene matches. CDR3 sequence: CASSYGLADGDTQYF. As DNA, the CDR3 is TGTGCCAGCAGTTACGGCCTAGCGGACGGCGATACGCAGTATTTT.

This clone was recorded only once. J is TRBJ2-2 and V is TRBV5-1; TRBD1 might be the D (5 bases). Trimming removed 2 bases at V and 1 base at J, with 6 bases between. In germline, CDR1 is SGHRS, CDR2 YFSETQ. The CDR3 sequence is 14 residues long. CDR3 nucleotides: TGCGCCAGCAGCTTAGGGGTGAACACCGGGGAGCTGTTTTTT. Its protein is CASSLGVNTGELFF.

The chain has TRBV19 and TRBJ2-3; 8 bases fit TRBD2. CDR3 length: 14 amino acids. In germline, CDR1 is LNHDA, CDR2 SQIVND (reference sequence). V lost 8 bases to trimming and J lost 2 bases; unmatched junction nucleotides: 6. CDR3 protein: CASGPGGVTDTQYF. The CDR3 region has the DNA TGTGCCAGTGGGCCGGGGGGGGTCACAGATACGCAGTATTTT. Full variable domain (rest looked up from reference TRBV19 and TRBJ2-3): DGGITQSPKYLFRKEGQNVTLSCEQNLNHDAMYWYRQDPGQGLRLIYYSQIVNDFQKGDIAEGYSVSREKKESFPLTVTSAQKNPTAFYLCASGPGGVTDTQYFGPGTRLTVL.

V and J are TRBV5-1 and TRBJ2-7, with TRBD2 identical over 7 bases. The V gene's germline CDR1 is SGHRS and CDR2 YFSETQ. J gave up 5 bases and V 4 bases, and 9 bases lay outside the gene matches. The CDR3 contains 14 residues. CDR3 sequence (DNA): TGCGCCAGCAGCATGGGGGGAGGGTCCCACGAGCAGTACTTC. This gives the protein CASSMGGGSHEQYF.

This clone is a singleton in its sample. J is TRBJ2-7 and V is TRBV7-6; the D is unclear. The germline V gene encodes CDR1 SGHVS and CDR2 FNYEAQ. The CDR3 sequence is 14 residues long. V gave up 2 bases and J gave up 0 bases, with 8 bases separating them. CDR3 protein: CASSLSPGSYEQYF. The DNA of the CDR3 is TGTGCCAGCAGCTTAAGTCCGGGCTCCTACGAGCAGTACTTC.

The chain has TRBV5-1 and TRBJ1-4; D ambiguous. Germline V CDR1 and CDR2: SGHRS, YFSETQ. V lost 5 bases and J 10 bases, leaving 18 bases between the germline ends. The CDR3 is made up of 14 amino acids. The CDR3 loop reads CASSLDKPVSKLFF. In DNA, the CDR3 is TGCGCCAGCAGTCTTGACAAGCCCGTTTCAAAACTGTTTTTT.

This clone was recorded once. The sample holds other DNA sequences that translate to the same CDR3. The chain uses TRBV19 and TRBJ1-1; the match to TRBD1 covers 7 bases. The CDR3 has 14 amino acids. Germline CDR1 and CDR2: LNHDA and SQIVND (reference sequence). With V trimmed by 9 bases and J by 0 bases, 7 bases remained unmatched. The CDR3 loop reads CASRDSSMNTEAFF. CDR3 nucleotide sequence: TGTGCCAGCCGGGACAGTAGCATGAACACTGAAGCTTTCTTT.

The chain is built from TRBV11-2 and TRBJ2-5, with D possibly matching TRBD2 (5 bases). CDR1 is SGHAT, CDR2 FQNNGV, per germline. The V end was cut by 11 bases, the J end by 7 bases, with 17 bases between. The CDR3 consists of 12 residues. The CDR3 bases are TGTGCCGAGGGCAGCAGAGAGGGGACCCAGTACTTC. It is translated as CAEGSREGTQYF.

This clone was counted a single time. The rearrangement links TRBV7-3 to TRBJ2-7; tentatively, D is TRBD1 (6 bases). This CDR3 has 12 amino acids. Germline CDR1 is SGHTA and CDR2 is FQGTGA. Trimming pared 5 bases from V and 6 bases from J, leaving 11 bases between. As DNA, the CDR3 is TGTGCCAGCAGCCTGACAGGCTCCGAGCAGTACTTC. As protein: CASSLTGSEQYF. Complete variable domain (other parts from reference TRBV7-3 and TRBJ2-7): GAGVSQTPSNKVTEKGKYVELRCDPISGHTALYWYRQSLGQGPEFLIYFQGTGAADDSGLPNDRFFAVRPEGSVSTLKIQRTERGDSAVYLCASSLTGSEQYFGPGTRLTVT.

This clone occurred once. The V and J genes are TRBV11-2 and TRBJ2-7; possible D gene TRBD1, 8 bases. The length of the CDR3 is 14 residues. Trimming shortened V by 5 bases and J by 7 bases, and 18 bases separated the two germline ends. Germline CDR1 and CDR2: SGHAT and FQNNGV. The CDR3 DNA is TGTGCCAGCAGCCTTACCGGACAGGGAGGGGAGCAGTACTTC. Amino acids: CASSLTGQGGEQYF.

In its sample, this clone was seen a few times. This chain connects TRBV30 to TRBJ1-1; D is uncertain. With 1 base removed from V and 0 bases from J, the gap between germline ends came to 3 bases. Germline CDR1 reads GTSNPN; CDR2 reads SVGIG (reference sequence). CDR3 length: 12 residues. The CDR3 is CAWSALNTEAFF. CDR3 nucleotides: TGTGCCTGGAGTGCTCTGAACACTGAAGCTTTCTTT.

The chain joins TRBV6-1 to TRBJ2-7; perhaps TRBD1 as D (5 bases). With 6 bases removed from V and 6 bases from J, the gap between germline ends came to 15 bases. The length of the CDR3 is 13 residues. Germline V CDR1 and CDR2: MNHNS, SASEGT. The CDR3 nucleotides read TGTGCCAGCAGATCGGGTCCGCAGGGCGAGCAGTACTTC. Protein product: CASRSGPQGEQYF.

The chain joins TRBV20-1 to TRBJ2-7; TRBD1 matches 7 bases. In germline, CDR1 is DFQATT, CDR2 SNEGSKA (reference sequence). The CDR3 totals 10 residues. The CDR3 here is CPQGEYEQYF. The CDR3 DNA reads TGCCCCCAGGGGGAATACGAGCAGTACTTC.